This T cell receptor (beta chain) was captured by sequencing in a study of patients and donors after allogeneic stem cell transplantation. The CDR3 loop spans 18 amino acids. V dropped 2 bases and J dropped 0; count of bases not matched to a gene: 5. TCRdb processed the RT-PCR reads anew with MiXCR; each CDR3 protein has one entry. Of some 230,000 distinct CDR3 sequences in the sample, 13% to 15% were seen once. Input material: blood, either unsorted or a sorted T cell fraction (not recorded which). This chain uses TRBV12-3 or TRBV12-4 with TRBJ2-1; 12 bases align to TRBD2. This TCR came from a human donor who was either an allogeneic HSCT recipient or a stem cell or donor lymphocyte infusion donor (not recorded which). It is not recorded whose cells these are; they may come from a transplant donor. Written as DNA, the CDR3 is TGTGCCAGCAGTTTACGCCTAGCGGGGGGGAGCTCCTACAATGAGCAGTTCTTC. This encodes CASSLRLAGGSSYNEQFF.